A single T cell receptor (beta chain) is shown here with its context. Its antigen is not identified. One end of the junction is discordant with germline, which a read error may explain. After constant-region reverse-primer amplification, full-length variable regions underwent semi-nested PCR with Nested Universal Primer A. TCRdb itself ran the 5' RACE reads through MiXCR, one entry per CDR3 protein. This sample has roughly 55,000 distinct CDR3 sequences, with approximately 25% found just once. Findings and limits, study-wide: Tumor memory CD4+ T cell TCR gene usage clustered with blood and lymph node memory CD4+ cells and lymph node naive CD4+ cells. Tumor Tregs overlapped most with tumor, then blood, naive CD4+ cells.

Naive CD4+ T cells were purified with Tregs depleted by CD25. This CDR3 comprises 14 residues. The germline V gene encodes CDR1 MNHNY and CDR2 SVGAGI (reference sequence). The chain employs TRBV6-6 and TRBJ1-1; a weak D match, TRBD1 (6 bases). The sequence came from a female donor with breast cancer. Sequences were obtained from tumor-infiltrating naive CD4+ T cells sorted from the breast tumor. Described subset: naive CD4+ T cells, CD4+CD45RA+CD25-. CDR3 sequence: CASSEAGSTGEAFF. The DNA of the CDR3 is TGCGCCAGCAGTGAAGCAGGGAGCACAGGGGAAGCTTTCTTT.